The clone carrying this T cell receptor (beta chain) was seen at least ten times. Antigen specificity is unknown. The data were obtained in a study of regulatory T cells in long-lasting Graves disease. iRepertoire HTBI primers and Arm-PCR of CDR3 regions built TCR beta libraries. TCRdb reanalysed the multiplex PCR reads using MiXCR and keeps one entry per CDR3 protein. This sample has approximately 300,000 distinct CDR3 sequences, with 15% to 20% found just once. Study-level results: Persistent Graves' patients showed a TCR diversity that was lower than that of newly diagnosed ones. TRBV28, TRBJ1-2 and TRBJ2-5 were favored in persistent disease.

This CDR3 has 16 amino acids. Looked up from germline, CDR1 is PRHDT and CDR2 is FYEKMQ (reference sequence). With 4 bases removed from V and 2 bases from J, the gap between germline ends came to 16 bases. Time point of the sample: newly diagnosed GD, antithyroid drugs for less than 3 months. Preparation of the TCR library used RNA extracted from PBMCs. The receptor's source is a female donor with Graves disease. The sequencing used peripheral blood mononuclear cells (PBMCs), collected at new diagnosis, from a patient treated with antithyroid drugs. The V and J genes are TRBV13 and TRBJ2-3; D is perhaps TRBD1 (6 bases). This chain's CDR3 is CASSSRQASLTDTQYF. CDR3 nucleotides: TGTGCCAGCAGCTCCAGACAGGCTTCACTCACAGATACGCAGTATTTT.